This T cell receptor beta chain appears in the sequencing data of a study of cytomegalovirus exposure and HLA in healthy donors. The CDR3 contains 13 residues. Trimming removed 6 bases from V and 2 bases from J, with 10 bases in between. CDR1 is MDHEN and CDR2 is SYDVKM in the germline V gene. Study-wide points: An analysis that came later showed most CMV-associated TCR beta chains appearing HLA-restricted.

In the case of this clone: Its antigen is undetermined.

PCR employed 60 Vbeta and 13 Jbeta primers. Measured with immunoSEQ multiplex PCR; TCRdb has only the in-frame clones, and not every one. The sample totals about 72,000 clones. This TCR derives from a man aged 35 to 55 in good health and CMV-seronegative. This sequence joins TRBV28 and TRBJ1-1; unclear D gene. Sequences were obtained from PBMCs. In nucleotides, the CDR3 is TGTGCCAGCAGCCGACATGGCAACACTGAAGCTTTCTTT. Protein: CASSRHGNTEAFF.